This T cell receptor beta chain came from a study of blood T cell repertoires in COVID-19. On the study more broadly: Spain, Italy and the United States supplied samples that represented acute and convalescent COVID-19.

In the authors' workflow: How many nucleated cells were present was estimated from reference gene primer amplification. The repertoire was sequenced with immunoSEQ multiplex PCR; TCRdb's copy has only in-frame clones and lacks some. The D gene and trimming were derived from the DNA, and the V and J assignments and clone size from that table. The profile covers about 150,000 clones, with about 88% appearing a single time and about 7.3% taken by the ten largest. The CDR3 runs to 14 residues. The V end lost 6 bases, the J end lost 6 bases, and 15 bases lay between the germline ends. Germline V CDR1 and CDR2: MNHEY, SVGAGI. Self-reported history from a screening survey and questionnaire set each donor's cohort.

This TCR came from a man in his fifties or sixties who had recovered from COVID-19. This sequence joins TRBV6-5 and TRBJ1-5; the D gene is possibly TRBD1 (6 bases). Sequencing used PBMCs or T cells enriched from blood (not recorded which). The CDR3 DNA follows: TGTGCCAGCAGACAACAGGGAAGCGGTCAGCCCCAGCATTTT. This translates into CASRQQGSGQPQHF.